This TCR beta chain was sequenced during a study of vaccination effects on CD4 cells after COVID-19. Overall study results and limits: Pronounced clonal contraction occurred in clones induced by infection and by vaccine late after vaccination.

Between days 10 and 11 of culture, CD4+ T cells were separated out. The infection with SARS-CoV-2 (confirmed by PCR) occurred in this person between March and December 2020. Two-dose vaccination with either BNT162b2 or mRNA-1273 was given to the participants. In regard to this clone: Its antigen is still unknown.

TCRdb's copy holds only in-frame clones and misses some; the assay was immunoSEQ multiplex PCR. The sample carries 40,000 to 45,000 clones, around 80% recorded once. V lost 3 bases and J lost 5, with 10 bases in between. From germline, CDR1 is DFQATT and CDR2 SNEGSKA (reference sequence). CDR3 length equals 12 residues. This sample comprised CD4+ T cells from PBMCs cultured without peptide, obtained after COVID-19 vaccination. This sequence originates from a human donor who had a prior SARS-CoV-2 infection. V is TRBV20-1 and J is TRBJ2-5; D is possibly TRBD1 (6 bases). The CDR3 DNA reads TGCAGTGCTAGTTGGGGGCATGAGACCCAGTACTTC. Its protein product is CSASWGHETQYF.